The 16 T cell receptor beta chains below were found in one sample sequenced in a study of cytomegalovirus exposure and HLA in healthy donors. PCR used 60 Vbeta primers and 13 Jbeta primers. Repertoires were generated with immunoSEQ multiplex PCR, while TCRdb's copy carries only in-frame clones and drops some. The sample includes 60,000 to 85,000 clones, about 75% of them seen just once. Material: PBMCs. The receptor source for this set is a man aged 55-75 years in good health and CMV-seropositive.

This chain links TRBV6-4 with TRBJ1-2, with D uncertain. The length of the CDR3 is 14 residues. The V gene's germline CDR1 is MRHNA and CDR2 SNTAGT. With 0 bases removed from V and 7 bases from J, the gap between germline ends came to 12 bases. CDR3 loop: CASSDSSRGGGYTF. The DNA for the CDR3 is TGTGCCAGCAGTGACTCGAGTCGGGGTGGTGGCTACACCTTC.

The CDR3 DNA reads as TGCGCCAGCAGCTCCGGGACTTACACCGGGGAGCTGTTTTTT. Encoded protein: CASSSGTYTGELFF. The V and J genes are TRBV5-1 and TRBJ2-2; a possible D gene is TRBD2 (6 bases). This CDR3 is 14 amino acids long. V shed 3 bases and J shed 3 bases, with 9 bases lying between them. Germline V gives CDR1 SGHRS, CDR2 YFSETQ.

This clone was seen a single time. The V gene is TRBV5-1, the J gene TRBJ2-3; 7 bases align to TRBD2. The V gene's germline CDR1 is SGHRS and CDR2 YFSETQ. V was pared by 2 bases and J by 3 bases, with 3 bases of the junction left unmatched. The CDR3 runs to 14 residues. In nucleotides, the CDR3 is TGCGCCAGCAGCTTCGGACTAGGAACAGATACGCAGTATTTT. Protein product: CASSFGLGTDTQYF. The full variable domain, in which reference TRBV5-1 and TRBJ2-3 provide the parts outside the CDR3, is KAGVTQTPRYLIKTRGQQVTLSCSPISGHRSVSWYQQTPGQGLQFLFEYFSETQRNKGNFPGRFSGRQFSNSRSEMNVSTLELGDSALYLCASSFGLGTDTQYFGPGTRLTVL.

The V call is TRBV7-2, the J call TRBJ1-4; unclear D gene. This CDR3 spans 13 amino acids. Trimming pared 3 bases from V and 8 bases from J, leaving 10 bases between. Germline V gene lookup returns CDR1 SGHTA and CDR2 FQGNSA. In DNA form, the CDR3 reads TGTGCCAGCAGCTTGGGCCTGAAAGAAAAACTGTTTTTT. Its translation: CASSLGLKEKLFF.

This clone has a handful of counts. The J gene is TRBJ2-2, the V gene TRBV2; 16 bases are shared with TRBD2. Germline assignment: CDR1 SNHLY and CDR2 FYNNEI. The CDR3 length is 15 residues. Trimming removed 6 bases from V and 6 bases from J; junction bases left unmatched: 1. DNA for the CDR3: TGTGCCAGCAGGGGACTAGCGGGGGGGCCCGGGGAGCTGTTTTTT. It translates to CASRGLAGGPGELFF.

The chain couples TRBV5-1 to TRBJ2-7; weak D call: TRBD2 (6 bases). The DNA end is more similar to TRBJ2-1, so the J call may be wrong. Per germline, CDR1 SGHRS and CDR2 YFSETQ. The CDR3 totals 17 residues. CDR3 sequence reads: CASSSAAGSDFLHEQFF. CDR3 in DNA: TGCGCCAGCAGCTCAGCTGCGGGGAGTGATTTCCTCCATGAGCAGTTCTTC.

V usage is TRBV9 and J usage is TRBJ2-1; possibly TRBD2 for D (6 bases). This CDR3 is built from 14 residues. Germline loops: CDR1 SGDLS, CDR2 YYNGEE. V was trimmed by 0 bases and J by 7 bases, leaving 11 bases between them. The CDR3 here is CASSVGGVRNEQFF. CDR3 nucleotide sequence: TGTGCCAGCAGCGTAGGGGGGGTACGAAATGAGCAGTTCTTC.

This chain links TRBV2 with TRBJ2-5; D might be TRBD2 (5 bases). The CDR3 runs 13 residues. CDR1 and CDR2 (germline): SNHLY, FYNNEI. Between the trimmed V and J ends, which lost 4 bases and 1 base, there was a span of 7 bases. Here the CDR3 reads CASSGRLQETQYF. In DNA form, the CDR3 reads TGTGCCAGCAGTGGGAGGCTCCAAGAGACCCAGTACTTC.

The CDR3 region is CASSLDRGTYEQYF. The CDR3 DNA reads TGTGCCAGCAGCTTAGATCGGGGGACCTACGAGCAGTACTTC. The chain combines TRBV7-9 with TRBJ2-7, with D maybe TRBD2 (6 bases). This CDR3 is built from 14 residues. Trimming took 1 base from V and 2 from J, leaving 9 bases between them. The V gene's germline CDR1 is SEHNR and CDR2 FQNEAQ (reference sequence).

V usage is TRBV4-1 and J usage is TRBJ1-5; D is uncertain. The CDR3 runs to 15 residues. V shed 1 base and J shed 0 bases, with 7 bases lying between them. Germline lookup yields CDR1 MGHRA and CDR2 YSYEKL. The CDR3 spells CASSQVRISNQPQHF. The DNA for the CDR3 is TGCGCCAGCAGCCAAGTGAGGATTAGCAATCAGCCCCAGCATTTT.

The chain has TRBV30 and TRBJ2-7; TRBD2 aligns across 7 bases. After removal of 1 base from V and 4 bases from J, the junction contained 13 bases not matched to a gene. The CDR3 is 16 residues long. Germline values: CDR1 GTSNPN, CDR2 SVGIG (reference sequence). In DNA, the CDR3 is TGTGCCTGGAGTGAAATGGGCGGGGGAGTTACTTACGAGCAGTACTTC. Translation: CAWSEMGGGVTYEQYF.

This clone came up a few times. CDR3: CASSSGTRLAYEKLFF. Here the CDR3 DNA reads TGTGCCAGCAGCTCCGGGACACGCCTGGCCTATGAAAAACTGTTTTTT. V gene TRBV28 combines with J gene TRBJ1-4, with D maybe TRBD1 (6 bases). Germline V gene data show CDR1 as MDHEN and CDR2 as SYDVKM. Trimming took 6 bases from V and 6 from J, leaving 20 bases between them. This CDR3 comprises 16 residues.

The CDR3, as DNA: TGCGCCAGCAGCTTAGCCGGGAGGCAGCCCCAGCATTTT. This translates into CASSLAGRQPQHF. V usage is TRBV5-1 and J usage is TRBJ1-5; D not certain. Germline CDR1 and CDR2: SGHRS and YFSETQ. CDR3 length: 13 residues. Trimming took 2 bases from V and 7 from J, leaving 10 bases between them. The full variable domain, its missing parts supplied by reference TRBV5-1 and TRBJ1-5, is KAGVTQTPRYLIKTRGQQVTLSCSPISGHRSVSWYQQTPGQGLQFLFEYFSETQRNKGNFPGRFSGRQFSNSRSEMNVSTLELGDSALYLCASSLAGRQPQHFGDGTRLSIL.

This clone was seen a handful of times. The chain recombines TRBV12-5 with TRBJ2-5, with D possibly TRBD1 on 5 matching bases. The germline V and J ends were trimmed by 3 bases and 6 bases, with 11 bases remaining between them. In germline, CDR1 is LGHNT, CDR2 FRNRAP. The CDR3 runs 13 residues. The CDR3 loop is CASGLRGEKTQYF. The CDR3 DNA reads as TGTGCTAGTGGTTTAAGGGGCGAAAAGACCCAGTACTTC.

Regarding this clone: Additional DNA sequences in this sample encode the identical CDR3. J is TRBJ2-7 and V is TRBV10-3; the match to TRBD2 covers 12 bases. CDR1 is ENHRY and CDR2 is SYGVKD in the germline V gene. The CDR3 extends over 14 amino acids. V trimming: 5 bases; J trimming: 4 bases; junction bases outside the gene matches: 3. CDR3 DNA sequence: TGTGCCATCAGTACCGGGACTAGCGGGTACGAGCAGTACTTC. Encoded protein: CAISTGTSGYEQYF.

This clone was found once. A read error may account for a junction end that differs from germline. V and J are TRBV7-9 and TRBJ2-5; tentatively, D is TRBD1 (5 bases). The end of the DNA is better explained by TRBJ2-7, so the J call may be wrong. From germline, CDR1 is SEHNR and CDR2 FQNEAQ (reference sequence). CDR3 length equals 12 residues. CDR3 sequence (DNA): TGTTCCAGCAGCATAGACAGATACGAGCAGTACTTC. This encodes CSSSIDRYEQYF.